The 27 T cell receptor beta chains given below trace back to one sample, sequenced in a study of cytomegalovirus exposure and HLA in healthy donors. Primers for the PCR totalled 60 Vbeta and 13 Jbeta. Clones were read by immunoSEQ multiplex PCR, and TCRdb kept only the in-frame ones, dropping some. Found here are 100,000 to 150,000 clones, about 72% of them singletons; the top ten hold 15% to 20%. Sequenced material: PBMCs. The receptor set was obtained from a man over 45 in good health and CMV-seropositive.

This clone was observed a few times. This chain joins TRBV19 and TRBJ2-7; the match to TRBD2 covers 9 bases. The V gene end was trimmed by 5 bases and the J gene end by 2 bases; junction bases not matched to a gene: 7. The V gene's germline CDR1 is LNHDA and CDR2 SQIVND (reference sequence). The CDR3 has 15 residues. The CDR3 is CASSPRGGGPYEQYF. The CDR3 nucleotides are TGTGCCAGTAGTCCCCGCGGGGGGGGTCCCTACGAGCAGTACTTC. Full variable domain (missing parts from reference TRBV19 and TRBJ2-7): DGGITQSPKYLFRKEGQNVTLSCEQNLNHDAMYWYRQDPGQGLRLIYYSQIVNDFQKGDIAEGYSVSREKKESFPLTVTSAQKNPTAFYLCASSPRGGGPYEQYFGPGTRLTVT.

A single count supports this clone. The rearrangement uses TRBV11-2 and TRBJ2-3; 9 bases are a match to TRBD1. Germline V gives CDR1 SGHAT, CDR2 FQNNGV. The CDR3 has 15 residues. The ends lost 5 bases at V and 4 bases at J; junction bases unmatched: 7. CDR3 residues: CASSLQGAPPDTQYF. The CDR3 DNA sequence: TGTGCCAGCAGCCTACAGGGGGCCCCCCCAGATACGCAGTATTTT. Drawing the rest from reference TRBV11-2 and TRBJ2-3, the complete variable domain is EAGVAQSPRYKIIEKRQSVAFWCNPISGHATLYWYQQILGQGPKLLIQFQNNGVVDDSQLPKDRFSAERLKGVDSTLKIQPAKLEDSAVYLCASSLQGAPPDTQYFGPGTRLTVL.

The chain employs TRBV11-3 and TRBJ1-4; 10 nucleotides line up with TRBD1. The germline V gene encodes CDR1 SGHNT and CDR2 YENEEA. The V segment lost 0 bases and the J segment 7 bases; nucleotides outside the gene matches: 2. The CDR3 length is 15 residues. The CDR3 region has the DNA TGTGCCAGCAGCTTAGAAGGGACAGGGGCTGAAAAACTGTTTTTT. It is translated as CASSLEGTGAEKLFF.

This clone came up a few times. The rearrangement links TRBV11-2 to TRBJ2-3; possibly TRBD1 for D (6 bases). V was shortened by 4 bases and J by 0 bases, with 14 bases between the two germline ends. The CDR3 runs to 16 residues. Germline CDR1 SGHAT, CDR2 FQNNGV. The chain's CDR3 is CASSYPQGSSTDTQYF. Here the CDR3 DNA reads TGTGCCAGCAGCTACCCACAGGGTTCCAGCACAGATACGCAGTATTTT.

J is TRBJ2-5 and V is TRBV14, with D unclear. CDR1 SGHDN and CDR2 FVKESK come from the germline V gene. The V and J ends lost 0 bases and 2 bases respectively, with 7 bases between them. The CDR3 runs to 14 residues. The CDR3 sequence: CASSQDWAQETQYF. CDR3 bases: TGTGCCAGCAGCCAAGATTGGGCGCAAGAGACCCAGTACTTC.

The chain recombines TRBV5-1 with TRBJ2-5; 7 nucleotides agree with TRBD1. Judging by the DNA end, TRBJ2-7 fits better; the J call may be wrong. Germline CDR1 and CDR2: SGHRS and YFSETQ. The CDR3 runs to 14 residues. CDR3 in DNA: TGCGCCAGCACTGGGACAGTGAGCTCCTACGAGCAGTACTTC. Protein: CASTGTVSSYEQYF.

The CDR3: CASSQGQKQFF. For the CDR3, the DNA is TGTGCCAGCAGTCAGGGACAGAAGCAGTTCTTC. V is TRBV7-2 and J is TRBJ2-1; 7 positions match TRBD1. Germline V gene sequence: CDR1 SGHTA, CDR2 FQGNSA. CDR3 length: 11 residues. The V and J ends lost 6 bases and 11 bases, in that order; junction bases with no gene match: 4.

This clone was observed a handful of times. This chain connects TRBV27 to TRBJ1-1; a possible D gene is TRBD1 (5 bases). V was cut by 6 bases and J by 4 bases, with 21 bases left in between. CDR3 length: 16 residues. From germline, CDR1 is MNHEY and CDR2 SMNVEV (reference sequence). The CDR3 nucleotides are TGTGCCAGCAGCCTCGGGCAGACCGCCCAGGGCACTGAAGCTTTCTTT. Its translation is CASSLGQTAQGTEAFF.

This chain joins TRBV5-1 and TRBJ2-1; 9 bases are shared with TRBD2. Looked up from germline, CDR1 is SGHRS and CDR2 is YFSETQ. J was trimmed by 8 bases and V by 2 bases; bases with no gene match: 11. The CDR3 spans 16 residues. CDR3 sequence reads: CASSLRGSGSSYEQFF. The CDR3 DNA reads TGCGCCAGCAGCTTACGGGGTAGCGGGAGCTCCTATGAGCAGTTCTTC. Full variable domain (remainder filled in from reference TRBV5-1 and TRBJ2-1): KAGVTQTPRYLIKTRGQQVTLSCSPISGHRSVSWYQQTPGQGLQFLFEYFSETQRNKGNFPGRFSGRQFSNSRSEMNVSTLELGDSALYLCASSLRGSGSSYEQFFGPGTRLTVL.

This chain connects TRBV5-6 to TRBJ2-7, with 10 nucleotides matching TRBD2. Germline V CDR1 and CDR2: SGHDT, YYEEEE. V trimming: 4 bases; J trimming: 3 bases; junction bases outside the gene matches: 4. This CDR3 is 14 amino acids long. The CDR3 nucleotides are TGTGCCAGCAGCCTCGGACTAGCGGTCTACGAGCAGTACTTC. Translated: CASSLGLAVYEQYF.

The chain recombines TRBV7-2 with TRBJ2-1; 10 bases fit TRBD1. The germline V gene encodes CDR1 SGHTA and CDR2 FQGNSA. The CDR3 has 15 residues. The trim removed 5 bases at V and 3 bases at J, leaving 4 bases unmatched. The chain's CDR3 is CASSDRGQIYNEQFF. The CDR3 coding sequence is TGTGCCAGCAGCGACAGGGGGCAGATCTACAATGAGCAGTTCTTC.

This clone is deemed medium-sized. The CDR3 bases are TGTGCCAGCTCCGGGGACAGGGGAGACGAAAAACTGTTTTTT. Translation gives CASSGDRGDEKLFF. The chain joins TRBV18 to TRBJ1-4; 10 bases align to TRBD1. This CDR3 is built from 14 residues. Germline values: CDR1 KGHSH, CDR2 LQKENI. J lost 8 bases, V lost 6 bases, and 6 bases had no gene match.

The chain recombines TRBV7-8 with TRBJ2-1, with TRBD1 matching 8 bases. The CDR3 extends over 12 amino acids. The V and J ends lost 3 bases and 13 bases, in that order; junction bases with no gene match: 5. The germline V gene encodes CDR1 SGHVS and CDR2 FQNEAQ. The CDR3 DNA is TGTGCCAGCAGCTTTTCGGACAGGGATCAGTTCTTC. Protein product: CASSFSDRDQFF.

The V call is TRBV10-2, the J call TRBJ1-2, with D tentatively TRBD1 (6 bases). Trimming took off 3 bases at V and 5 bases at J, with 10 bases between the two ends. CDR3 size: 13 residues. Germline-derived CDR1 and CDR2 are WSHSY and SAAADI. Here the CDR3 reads CASSEGQGYGYTF. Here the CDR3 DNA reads TGCGCCAGCAGTGAAGGGCAGGGGTATGGCTACACCTTC.

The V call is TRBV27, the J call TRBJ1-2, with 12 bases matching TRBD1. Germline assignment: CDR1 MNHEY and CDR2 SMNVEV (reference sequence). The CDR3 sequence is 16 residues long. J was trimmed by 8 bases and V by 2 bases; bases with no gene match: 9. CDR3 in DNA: TGTGCCAGCAGTTTAGTTAGGGGACAGGGGGCCCACGGCTACACCTTC. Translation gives CASSLVRGQGAHGYTF.

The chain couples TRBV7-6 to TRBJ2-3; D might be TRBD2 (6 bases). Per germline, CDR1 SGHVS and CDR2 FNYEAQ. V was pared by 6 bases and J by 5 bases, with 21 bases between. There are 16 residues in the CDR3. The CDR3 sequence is CASRSPTSLGGDTQYF. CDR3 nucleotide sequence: TGTGCCAGCAGGTCCCCGACTAGTCTGGGGGGAGATACGCAGTATTTT. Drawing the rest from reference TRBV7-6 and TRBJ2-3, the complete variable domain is GAGVSQSPRYKVTKRGQDVALRCDPISGHVSLYWYRQALGQGPEFLTYFNYEAQQDKSGLPNDRFSAERPEGSISTLTIQRTEQRDSAMYRCASRSPTSLGGDTQYFGPGTRLTVL.

The CDR3 here is CASSKAPGSYEQYF. The CDR3 DNA is TGTGCCAGCAGCAAAGCCCCGGGCTCCTACGAGCAGTACTTC. The chain carries TRBV5-4 and TRBJ2-7; D uncertain. The CDR3 spans 14 residues. Germline-derived CDR1 and CDR2 are SGHNT and YYREEE (reference sequence). The germline V and J ends were trimmed by 4 bases and 0 bases, with 11 bases remaining between them.

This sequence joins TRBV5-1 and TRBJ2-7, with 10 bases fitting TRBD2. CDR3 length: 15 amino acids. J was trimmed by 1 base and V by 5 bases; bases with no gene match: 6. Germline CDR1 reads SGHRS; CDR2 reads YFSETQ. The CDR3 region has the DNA TGCGCCAGCAGACAGGGACTAGCGTCTTCCTACGAGCAGTACTTC. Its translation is CASRQGLASSYEQYF.

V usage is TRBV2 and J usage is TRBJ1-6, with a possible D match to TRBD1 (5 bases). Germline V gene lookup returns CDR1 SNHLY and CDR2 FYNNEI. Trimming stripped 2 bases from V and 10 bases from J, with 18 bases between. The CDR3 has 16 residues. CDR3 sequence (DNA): TGTGCCAGCAGTGAAAGGGGCACCTTCTTAGGATCACCCCTCCACTTT. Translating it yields CASSERGTFLGSPLHF.

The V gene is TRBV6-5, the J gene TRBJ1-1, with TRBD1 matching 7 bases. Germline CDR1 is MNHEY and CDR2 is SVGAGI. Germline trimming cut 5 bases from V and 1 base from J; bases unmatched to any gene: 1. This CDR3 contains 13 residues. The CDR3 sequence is CASSDRENTEAFF. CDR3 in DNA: TGTGCCAGCAGTGACAGGGAGAACACTGAAGCTTTCTTT.

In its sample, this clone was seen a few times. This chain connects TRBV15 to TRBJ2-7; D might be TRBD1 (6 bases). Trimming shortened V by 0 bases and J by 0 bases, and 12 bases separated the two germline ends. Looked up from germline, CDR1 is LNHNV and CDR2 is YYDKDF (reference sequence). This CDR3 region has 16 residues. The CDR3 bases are TGTGCCACCAGCAGAGAAAGGGACACAAGCTCCTACGAGCAGTACTTC. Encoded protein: CATSRERDTSSYEQYF.

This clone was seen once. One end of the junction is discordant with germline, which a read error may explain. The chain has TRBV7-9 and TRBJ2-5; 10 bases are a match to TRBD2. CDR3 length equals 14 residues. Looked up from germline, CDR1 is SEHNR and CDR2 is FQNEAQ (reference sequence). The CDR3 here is CASSLAGVGETQYF. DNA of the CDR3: TGTGCCAGCAGCCTAGCGGGAGTAGGGGAGACCCAGTACTTC.

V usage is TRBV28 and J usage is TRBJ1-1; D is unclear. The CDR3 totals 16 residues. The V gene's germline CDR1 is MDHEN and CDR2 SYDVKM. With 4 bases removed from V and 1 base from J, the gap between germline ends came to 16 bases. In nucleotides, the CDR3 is TGTGCCAGCAGTTCGGGAGGTGATATCCCGAACACTGAAGCTTTCTTT. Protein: CASSSGGDIPNTEAFF.

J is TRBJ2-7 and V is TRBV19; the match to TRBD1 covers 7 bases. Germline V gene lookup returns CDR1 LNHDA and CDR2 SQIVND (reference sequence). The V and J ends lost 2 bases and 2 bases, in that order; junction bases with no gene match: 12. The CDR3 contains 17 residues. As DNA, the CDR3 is TGTGCCAGTAGTATATACATATCAAGGGACAGCCCCTACGAGCAGTACTTC. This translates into CASSIYISRDSPYEQYF.

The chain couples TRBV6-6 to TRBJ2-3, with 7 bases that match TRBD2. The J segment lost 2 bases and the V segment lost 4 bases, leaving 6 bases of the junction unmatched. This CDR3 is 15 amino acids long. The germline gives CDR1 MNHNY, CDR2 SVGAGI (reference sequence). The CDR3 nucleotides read TGTGCCAGCAGTTCCGGGACTACCCACACAGATACGCAGTATTTT. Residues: CASSSGTTHTDTQYF.

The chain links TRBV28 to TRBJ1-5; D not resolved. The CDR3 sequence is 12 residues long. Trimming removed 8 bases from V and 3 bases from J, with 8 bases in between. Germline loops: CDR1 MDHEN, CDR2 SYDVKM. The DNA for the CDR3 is TGTGCCAGCGGTACATTCAATCAGCCCCAGCATTTT. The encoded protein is CASGTFNQPQHF.

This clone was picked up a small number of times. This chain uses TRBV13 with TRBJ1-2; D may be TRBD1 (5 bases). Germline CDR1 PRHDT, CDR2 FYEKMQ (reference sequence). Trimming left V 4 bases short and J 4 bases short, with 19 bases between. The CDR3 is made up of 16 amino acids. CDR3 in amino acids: CASSSTNREGRYGYTF. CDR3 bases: TGTGCCAGCAGCTCCACGAATAGGGAGGGGCGCTATGGCTACACCTTC.